This T cell receptor beta chain was identified during a study of shared clonotypes between healthy human individuals. Profiled with immunoSEQ multiplex PCR; TCRdb holds only in-frame clones, not every one. The data show 950,000 to 1,100,000 clones, 60% to 80% seen once. As concerns this clone: Its matching antigen is unknown.

Study-level findings and limits: Unshared clonotypes carried lower generation probabilities than those common to all four donors. When naive CD4 clonotypes were compared across a handful of donors, 4% to 5.5% were shared. In having few donors, the study represented limited genetic and exposure-history diversity.

The TCR comes from a man between 18 and 29 years old in good health. The sample consisted of memory CD4+ T cells sorted from blood. Subset indicated: CD45RA-negative fraction.

As DNA, the CDR3 is TGTGCCAGCAGCAACGGGGCCGATTACGAGCAGTACTTC. Translating it yields CASSNGADYEQYF. The chain couples TRBV7-2 to TRBJ2-7; D assignment may be TRBD1 or TRBD2 (5 bases each). CDR3 length equals 13 residues. V was pared by 5 bases and J by 4 bases, with 12 bases between. The germline V gene has CDR1 SGHTA and CDR2 FQGNSA.